Listed here are 24 T cell receptor beta chains from one sample, sequenced in a study of cytomegalovirus exposure and HLA in healthy donors. Measured with immunoSEQ multiplex PCR; TCRdb has only the in-frame clones, and not every one. This table holds some 110,000 clones, around nine tenths found once. The sample taken for sequencing was PBMCs. These receptors were taken from a man aged 18 to 29 in good health and CMV-seropositive.

The chain links TRBV25-1 to TRBJ2-5; TRBD2 matches at 10 bases. Germline V lookup: CDR1 MGHDK, CDR2 SYGVNS. Trimming cost V 6 bases and J 5 bases; bases outside gene matches: 9. This CDR3 comprises 15 residues. The CDR3 sequence: CASSVQAGGRETQYF. As DNA, the CDR3 is TGTGCCAGCAGCGTCCAAGCGGGGGGGCGCGAGACCCAGTACTTC.

V is TRBV6-5 and J is TRBJ2-5, with D perhaps TRBD1 (5 bases). Germline CDR1 reads MNHEY; CDR2 reads SVGAGI. The CDR3 consists of 15 residues. Trimming took off 0 bases at V and 1 base at J, with 9 bases between the two ends. CDR3 DNA: TGTGCCAGCAGTTACTCGCGGACAACCCAAGAGACCCAGTACTTC. Amino acids: CASSYSRTTQETQYF.

This chain joins TRBV5-4 and TRBJ2-7; D ambiguous. Germline assignment: CDR1 SGHNT and CDR2 YYREEE (reference sequence). The V end was cut by 0 bases, the J end by 6 bases, with 10 bases between. This CDR3 is built from 13 residues. CDR3 loop: CASSLGQDGEQYF. The DNA for the CDR3 is TGTGCCAGCAGCTTGGGTCAGGATGGCGAGCAGTACTTC.

The rearrangement uses TRBV5-6 and TRBJ1-6, with 8 bases identical to TRBD1. The CDR3 is 15 amino acids. J lost 5 bases, V lost 2 bases, and 3 bases had no gene match. In germline, CDR1 is SGHDT, CDR2 YYEEEE. This chain's CDR3 is CASSFQGADNSPLHF. CDR3 DNA: TGTGCCAGCAGCTTTCAGGGGGCGGATAATTCACCCCTCCACTTT.

The chain's CDR3 is CASSHPRTGNNEQFF. CDR3 coding DNA: TGTGCCAGCAGCCACCCCCGGACAGGGAATAATGAGCAGTTCTTC. This rearrangement joins TRBV4-2 to TRBJ2-1; 8 bases fit TRBD1. Germline CDR1 reads LGHNA; CDR2 reads YNFKEQ. V lost 3 bases, J lost 7 bases, and 8 bases stayed unmatched. This CDR3 contains 15 residues.

V gene TRBV5-6 combines with J gene TRBJ1-5, with D perhaps TRBD1 (6 bases). Looked up from germline, CDR1 is SGHDT and CDR2 is YYEEEE. This CDR3 is built from 15 residues. The V and J ends lost 3 bases and 3 bases respectively, with 13 bases between them. DNA of the CDR3: TGTGCCAGCAGCTGGAAAAGGACAGACAATCAGCCCCAGCATTTT. This encodes CASSWKRTDNQPQHF. Full variable domain (remainder filled in from reference TRBV5-6 and TRBJ1-5): DAGVTQSPTHLIKTRGQQVTLRCSPKSGHDTVSWYQQALGQGPQFIFQYYEEEERQRGNFPDRFSGHQFPNYSSELNVNALLLGDSALYLCASSWKRTDNQPQHFGDGTRLSIL.

The chain uses TRBV11-2 and TRBJ2-2; unclear D gene. In germline, CDR1 is SGHAT, CDR2 FQNNGV. Trimming shortened V by 2 bases and J by 5 bases, and 6 bases separated the two germline ends. CDR3 length: 13 residues. CDR3 residues: CASSLMRTGELFF. CDR3 nucleotide sequence: TGTGCCAGCAGCTTAATGAGAACCGGGGAGCTGTTTTTT.

This chain's CDR3 is CASSPLAGTQYF. CDR3 coding DNA: TGTGCCAGCAGTCCCTTAGCCGGGACCCAGTACTTC. This rearrangement joins TRBV27 to TRBJ2-5; no reliable D call. Trimming stripped 5 bases from V and 7 bases from J, with 11 bases between. The germline CDR1 and CDR2 sequences are MNHEY and SMNVEV (reference sequence). The CDR3 extends over 12 amino acids.

Here the CDR3 reads CASSRRGGPLQETQYF. CDR3 bases: TGTGCCAGCAGTCGCCGCGGGGGCCCCCTACAAGAGACCCAGTACTTC. The chain combines TRBV27 with TRBJ2-5; D is possibly TRBD2 (7 bases). Per the germline V gene, CDR1 is MNHEY and CDR2 is SMNVEV (reference sequence). This CDR3 spans 16 amino acids. With 5 bases removed from V and 2 bases from J, the gap between germline ends came to 18 bases.

This chain joins TRBV7-9 and TRBJ2-3; 13 positions match TRBD2. CDR1 SEHNR and CDR2 FQNEAQ come from the germline V gene (reference sequence). The CDR3 consists of 16 residues. The trim removed 7 bases at V and 3 bases at J, leaving 7 bases unmatched. The CDR3: CASTETSGGPTDTQYF. CDR3 sequence (DNA): TGTGCCAGCACCGAGACTAGCGGGGGGCCAACAGATACGCAGTATTTT. Supplemented by reference TRBV7-9 and TRBJ2-3, the full variable domain reads DTGVSQNPRHKITKRGQNVTFRCDPISEHNRLYWYRQTLGQGPEFLTYFQNEAQLEKSRLLSDRFSAERPKGSFSTLEIQRTEQGDSAMYLCASTETSGGPTDTQYFGPGTRLTVL.

This sequence joins TRBV6-1 and TRBJ1-1; 8 nucleotides line up with TRBD1. Unmatched junction bases numbered 9, after V lost 4 bases and J lost 5 bases. The V gene's germline CDR1 is MNHNS and CDR2 SASEGT. This CDR3 spans 15 amino acids. The CDR3 spells CASSGTGGWRTEAFF. In DNA form, the CDR3 reads TGTGCCAGCAGTGGCACAGGGGGATGGAGAACTGAAGCTTTCTTT.

This clone was found once. V and J are TRBV21-1 and TRBJ1-5. TRBV21-1 constitutes a pseudogene. The CDR3 covers 12 residues. The CDR3 region has the DNA TGTGCCAGCAGCAGAGGCAATCAGCCCCAGCATTTT. Encoded protein: CASSRGNQPQHF.

This sequence joins TRBV4-3 and TRBJ2-3, with D tentatively TRBD2 (6 bases). Per germline, CDR1 LGHNA and CDR2 YSLEER. This CDR3 contains 12 residues. V lost 5 bases and J 4 bases, leaving 7 bases between the germline ends. The DNA for the CDR3 is TGCGCCAGCAGCGGAGGGGCAGATACGCAGTATTTT. This translates into CASSGGADTQYF.

V usage is TRBV19 and J usage is TRBJ1-5; 9 positions match TRBD1. Looked up from germline, CDR1 is LNHDA and CDR2 is SQIVND (reference sequence). The CDR3 totals 16 residues. The trim removed 1 base at V and 9 bases at J, leaving 10 bases unmatched. The CDR3 loop reads CASSIVATGGSSPQHF. The CDR3 nucleotides are TGTGCCAGTAGTATAGTGGCCACAGGGGGCTCTTCGCCCCAGCATTTT.

This clone appeared a few times. J is TRBJ1-6 and V is TRBV27; TRBD1 matches 7 bases. The V segment lost 3 bases and the J segment 10 bases; nucleotides outside the gene matches: 3. CDR1 is MNHEY, CDR2 SMNVEV, per germline (reference sequence). CDR3 length: 13 residues. The CDR3: CASSLAGGSPLHF. The DNA for the CDR3 is TGTGCCAGCAGTTTGGCAGGGGGATCACCCCTCCACTTT.

The chain joins TRBV19 to TRBJ2-1; 7 bases line up with TRBD2. V was clipped by 8 bases and J by 1 base; unmatched bases: 5. This CDR3 is 14 amino acids long. Germline values: CDR1 LNHDA, CDR2 SQIVND (reference sequence). CDR3 sequence reads: CASRGVMSYNEQFF. The CDR3 coding sequence is TGTGCCAGTCGGGGGGTTATGTCCTACAATGAGCAGTTCTTC.

The chain links TRBV2 to TRBJ1-1, with a possible D match to TRBD1 (6 bases). Looked up from germline, CDR1 is SNHLY and CDR2 is FYNNEI. Between the trimmed V and J ends, which lost 6 bases and 5 bases, there was a span of 19 bases. The CDR3 loop spans 15 amino acids. The CDR3 loop is CASRREAAGETEAFF. As DNA, the CDR3 is TGTGCCAGCAGACGCGAGGCCGCAGGGGAAACTGAAGCTTTCTTT.

This sequence joins TRBV29-1 and TRBJ2-1, with TRBD1 matching over 8 bases. The CDR3 is 12 residues long. Germline V gives CDR1 SQVTM, CDR2 ANQGSEA. The J segment lost 6 bases and the V segment lost 7 bases, leaving 5 bases of the junction unmatched. CDR3 protein: CSGSGTGNEQFF. As DNA, the CDR3 is TGCAGCGGATCCGGGACAGGCAATGAGCAGTTCTTC.

The rearrangement uses TRBV5-8 and TRBJ1-1, with 11 bases matching TRBD1. With V trimmed by 3 bases and J by 5 bases, 6 bases remained unmatched. CDR1 SGHTS and CDR2 YDEGEE come from the germline V gene. The CDR3 contains 15 residues. As DNA, the CDR3 is TGTGCCAGCAGCTGGGAGGACAGGGGGCGAACTGAAGCTTTCTTT. Amino acids: CASSWEDRGRTEAFF.

This rearrangement joins TRBV2 to TRBJ1-2, with 11 bases matching TRBD1. After removal of 9 bases from V and 10 bases from J, the junction contained 7 bases not matched to a gene. The CDR3 has 12 amino acids. CDR1 is SNHLY and CDR2 is FYNNEI in the germline V gene. In nucleotides, the CDR3 is TGTGCCAGTTCCGGGACAGGGGGAGCCTACACCTTC. This translates into CASSGTGGAYTF.

This sequence joins TRBV29-1 and TRBJ2-2, with D possibly matching TRBD2 (6 bases). CDR1 is SQVTM and CDR2 is ANQGSEA in the germline V gene. V lost 5 bases to trimming and J lost 5 bases, with 15 bases between them. The CDR3 has 14 residues. This chain's CDR3 is CSVPKMAGTGELFF. Written as DNA, the CDR3 is TGCAGCGTTCCTAAAATGGCGGGAACCGGGGAGCTGTTTTTT.

This clone was detected once. The V gene is TRBV27, the J gene TRBJ2-7; 8 bases map to TRBD2. From germline, CDR1 is MNHEY and CDR2 SMNVEV (reference sequence). The CDR3 contains 15 residues. Trimming removed 3 bases from V and 3 bases from J; junction bases left unmatched: 7. CDR3 sequence reads: CASSFGRGGNYEQYF. For the CDR3, the DNA is TGTGCCAGCAGTTTCGGACGGGGGGGCAACTACGAGCAGTACTTC.

Comments on this clone: The same CDR3 can be traced to other DNA sequences in this sample. V and J are TRBV18 and TRBJ2-3; the D is unclear. Looked up from germline, CDR1 is KGHSH and CDR2 is LQKENI. This CDR3 is built from 11 residues. Trimming pared 3 bases from V and 6 bases from J, leaving 4 bases between. Here the CDR3 reads CASSPSDTQYF. The CDR3, as DNA: TGTGCCAGCTCACCTTCGGATACGCAGTATTTT.

The chain recombines TRBV7-8 with TRBJ2-7; D is possibly TRBD2 (5 bases). This CDR3 has 12 amino acids. V was cut by 4 bases and J by 12 bases, with 16 bases left in between. CDR1 is SGHVS, CDR2 FQNEAQ, per germline. The CDR3 protein is CASSSGLSLWYF. DNA for the CDR3: TGTGCCAGCAGCTCCGGACTCAGTCTTTGGTACTTC.